This T cell receptor (beta chain) was sequenced during a study of chemoradiotherapy in HPV16-positive cancers. Study-wide background: Candidate HPV-specific clones and shared TCR motifs came from two HPV16-positive patients.

This table comes from immunoSEQ multiplex PCR, and its TCRdb copy is limited to in-frame clones, with some not included. This sample has some 1,200 clones, with about four fifths found just once. Samples were taken several times over chemoradiotherapy. Comment on this clone: Antigen specificity is unknown.

V was shortened by 2 bases and J by 4 bases, with 15 bases between the two germline ends. This CDR3 contains 15 residues. Germline V gene sequence: CDR1 SGHDT, CDR2 YYEEEE. General study findings and limits: For HPV16-positive patients, expanding HPV-responsive T cells associated with longer recurrence-free survival.

This receptor was taken from a human donor with HPV-associated anogenital cancer. This sample comprised tumor tissue, obtained from a patient who underwent chemoradiotherapy. The V gene is TRBV5-6, the J gene TRBJ2-5; D possibly corresponds to TRBD1 (5 bases). The CDR3 spells CASSLRQGWRETQYF. CDR3 nucleotides: TGTGCCAGCAGCTTACGGCAGGGTTGGCGAGAGACCCAGTACTTC.